Listed here are 30 T cell receptor beta chains from one sample, sequenced in a study of CD8+ T cells in alopecia areata. Treatment in this sample: oral pan-JAK inhibitor, 5-10 mg twice daily. Investigators isolated RNA and reverse transcribed it into cDNA to act as the sequencing template. TCRdb's table, derived via immunoSEQ multiplex PCR, lists solely in-frame clones and lacks some. The table lists more than 90,000 clones, just under 60% of them singletons. This specimen was CD8+ T cells sorted from blood, taken at approximately week 60, from a patient treated with tofacitinib. All receptors derive from a human donor with alopecia areata.

The chain joins TRBV29-1 to TRBJ2-6, with D possibly being TRBD2 (5 bases). This CDR3 is 16 amino acids long. V was clipped by 6 bases and J by 4 bases, with 19 bases between them. The germline CDR1 and CDR2 sequences are SQVTM and ANQGSEA. Written as DNA, the CDR3 is TGCAGCGTCGCCCAGACACCTCCGGGGGGGGCCAACGTCCTGACTTTC. This codes for CSVAQTPPGGANVLTF.

The rearrangement joins TRBV4-1 to TRBJ2-3; 7 nucleotides align to TRBD1. CDR3 length: 14 residues. The V segment lost 4 bases and the J segment 4 bases; nucleotides outside the gene matches: 5. Per germline, CDR1 MGHRA and CDR2 YSYEKL. The chain's CDR3 is CASSPTQGADTQYF. The CDR3 DNA sequence: TGCGCCAGCAGCCCCACGCAGGGGGCAGATACGCAGTATTTT.

The CDR3 spells CASSYPGKTNEQFF. CDR3 sequence (DNA): TGTGCCAGCAGTTACCCCGGCAAAACCAATGAGCAGTTCTTC. This chain connects TRBV6-5 to TRBJ2-1; D unresolved. V lost 2 bases and J 6 bases, leaving 11 bases between the germline ends. Germline loops: CDR1 MNHEY, CDR2 SVGAGI. The CDR3 covers 14 residues.

The chain is built from TRBV18 and TRBJ1-1, with 8 positions matching TRBD1. CDR1 and CDR2 from the germline V gene are KGHSH and LQKENI. This CDR3 is built from 16 residues. V gave up 3 bases and J gave up 4 bases; unmatched junction bases: 10. The CDR3 bases are TGTGCCAGCTCACCCTATCGGGTCAGGGGGCCCACTGAAGCTTTCTTT. Amino acids: CASSPYRVRGPTEAFF. The full variable domain, in which reference TRBV18 and TRBJ1-1 provide the parts outside the CDR3, is NAGVMQNPRHLVRRRGQEARLRCSPMKGHSHVYWYRQLPEEGLKFMVYLQKENIIDESGMPKERFSAEFPKEGPSILRIQQVVRGDSAAYFCASSPYRVRGPTEAFFGQGTRLTVV.

The CDR3 here is CASSPGQGNYNEQFF. CDR3 coding DNA: TGCGCCAGCAGCCCGGGACAGGGGAACTACAATGAGCAGTTCTTC. The chain is built from TRBV4-1 and TRBJ2-1; 10 nucleotides agree with TRBD1. V dropped 4 bases and J dropped 3; count of bases not matched to a gene: 3. The CDR3 covers 15 residues. The germline CDR1 and CDR2 sequences are MGHRA and YSYEKL.

This clone appeared a single time. Other DNA sequences in this sample translate to the same CDR3. The genes are TRBV9 and TRBJ1-5; D may be TRBD1 (5 bases). Germline loops: CDR1 SGDLS, CDR2 YYNGEE. This CDR3 contains 14 residues. Trimming removed 2 bases at V and 2 bases at J, with 8 bases between. The CDR3 is CASSVGGGNQPQHF. The CDR3 DNA reads TGTGCCAGCAGCGTGGGGGGAGGCAATCAGCCCCAGCATTTT.

J is TRBJ1-4 and V is TRBV5-1; the D is unclear. The CDR3 contains 15 residues. Looked up from germline, CDR1 is SGHRS and CDR2 is YFSETQ. The germline V and J ends were trimmed by 2 bases and 0 bases, with 8 bases remaining between them. CDR3 nucleotide sequence: TGCGCCAGCAGCTTTGCGGGTACAACTAATGAAAAACTGTTTTTT. Its translation: CASSFAGTTNEKLFF.

The V gene is TRBV6-5, the J gene TRBJ1-3, with unresolved D. V lost 4 bases and J 8 bases, leaving 18 bases between the germline ends. Germline V gene data show CDR1 as MNHEY and CDR2 as SVGAGI. CDR3 size: 15 residues. Here the CDR3 reads CASSSLTVSGYTIYF. Here the CDR3 DNA reads TGTGCCAGCAGTTCTCTGACTGTCTCGGGGTACACCATATATTTT.

This rearrangement joins TRBV7-2 to TRBJ2-2, with TRBD2 identical over 7 bases. J was trimmed by 1 base and V by 3 bases; bases with no gene match: 5. CDR3 length equals 16 residues. The germline gives CDR1 SGHTA, CDR2 FQGNSA. The chain's CDR3 is CASSFSLAVNTGELFF. CDR3 sequence (DNA): TGTGCCAGCAGCTTCTCCCTAGCGGTGAACACCGGGGAGCTGTTTTTT.

The CDR3 DNA reads as TGCAGCGTTGAAGGGAGAGGAATGGGGGGCTACGAGCAGTACTTC. This sequence encodes CSVEGRGMGGYEQYF. This sequence joins TRBV29-1 and TRBJ2-7; the D gene is possibly TRBD2 (6 bases). V was pared by 1 base and J by 3 bases, with 16 bases between. Germline CDR1 SQVTM, CDR2 ANQGSEA. The CDR3 is 15 amino acids.

This rearrangement joins TRBV15 to TRBJ2-1, with D tentatively TRBD1 (6 bases). Between the trimmed V and J ends, which lost 6 bases and 6 bases, there was a span of 12 bases. Germline lookup yields CDR1 LNHNV and CDR2 YYDKDF (reference sequence). The CDR3 is 13 residues long. CDR3 sequence reads: CATSKTGSNEQFF. In DNA form, the CDR3 reads TGTGCCACCAGTAAGACAGGTTCCAATGAGCAGTTCTTC.

V and J are TRBV13 and TRBJ2-1, with 14 bases aligning to TRBD2. The CDR3 spans 18 residues. The junction had 13 bases not matched to a gene; V was cut back by 5 bases and J by 7 bases. Germline V gene sequence: CDR1 PRHDT, CDR2 FYEKMQ (reference sequence). The CDR3 protein is CASSQGLAGAPRPNEQFF. The CDR3 DNA reads TGTGCCAGCAGCCAGGGACTAGCGGGGGCCCCGCGTCCTAATGAGCAGTTCTTC.

A few counts support this clone. The V call is TRBV4-1, the J call TRBJ2-7, with D perhaps matching TRBD1 (6 bases). Germline CDR1 and CDR2: MGHRA and YSYEKL. The CDR3 loop spans 13 amino acids. V dropped 2 bases and J dropped 6 bases, with 11 bases sitting between them. The CDR3 here is CASSQLTGVEQYF. CDR3 nucleotides: TGCGCCAGCAGCCAATTGACAGGCGTCGAGCAGTACTTC.

The chain links TRBV25-1 to TRBJ2-2; D not resolved. The length of the CDR3 is 11 residues. V lost 10 bases to trimming and J lost 6 bases, with 9 bases between them. Germline lookup yields CDR1 MGHDK and CDR2 SYGVNS. This CDR3 is CATHEAGELFF. The CDR3, as DNA: TGTGCCACCCACGAGGCCGGGGAGCTGTTTTTT.

V gene TRBV7-9 combines with J gene TRBJ2-7, with 9 bases matching TRBD1. Germline trimming cut 5 bases from V and 4 bases from J; bases unmatched to any gene: 6. The CDR3 sequence is 14 residues long. Germline assignment: CDR1 SEHNR and CDR2 FQNEAQ (reference sequence). Here the CDR3 DNA reads TGTGCCAGCAGCAGTAGGACAGGGGCGTACGAGCAGTACTTC. Translation: CASSSRTGAYEQYF.

This chain connects TRBV5-4 to TRBJ2-1; 7 bases are a match to TRBD2. This CDR3 comprises 15 residues. V lost 6 bases to trimming and J lost 8 bases; unmatched junction nucleotides: 14. Germline assignment: CDR1 SGHNT and CDR2 YYREEE (reference sequence). Here the CDR3 DNA reads TGTGCCAGCAAGACATCCCTGGGGGGGTGGGATGAGCAGTTCTTC. Encoded protein: CASKTSLGGWDEQFF.

The chain carries TRBV30 and TRBJ2-7; D remains ambiguous. The V end was cut by 3 bases, the J end by 6 bases, with 9 bases between. CDR1 and CDR2 from the germline V gene are GTSNPN and SVGIG (reference sequence). There are 11 residues in the CDR3. The CDR3 coding sequence is TGTGCCTGGAGCGTACCCGGCGAGCAGTACTTC. Residues: CAWSVPGEQYF.

The rearrangement links TRBV30 to TRBJ1-1; D uncertain. The V gene's germline CDR1 is GTSNPN and CDR2 SVGIG (reference sequence). The CDR3 length is 14 residues. Between the trimmed V and J ends, which lost 3 bases and 1 base, there was a span of 12 bases. CDR3 nucleotide sequence: TGTGCCTGGAGGGTCGGATGGGCGAACACTGAAGCTTTCTTT. It codes for CAWRVGWANTEAFF.

As concerns this clone: This CDR3 is also generated by other DNA sequences in the sample. The genes are TRBV27 and TRBJ1-5; D call uncertain. The V end lost 0 bases, the J end lost 6 bases, and 9 bases lay between the germline ends. In germline, CDR1 is MNHEY, CDR2 SMNVEV (reference sequence). The CDR3 consists of 14 residues. The DNA for the CDR3 is TGTGCCAGCAGTTTATCAGGGTTGGGTCAGCCCCAGCATTTT. This sequence encodes CASSLSGLGQPQHF.

The chain combines TRBV5-1 with TRBJ2-7; D gene unclear. The germline CDR1 and CDR2 sequences are SGHRS and YFSETQ. CDR3 size: 11 residues. V was shortened by 6 bases and J by 1 base, with 5 bases between the two germline ends. CDR3 region: CASKGSYEQYF. The CDR3 nucleotides are TGCGCCAGCAAGGGATCCTACGAGCAGTACTTC.

The rearrangement links TRBV7-9 to TRBJ2-5, with TRBD1 matching 8 bases. The CDR3 runs 14 residues. The junction had 4 bases not matched to a gene; V was cut back by 6 bases and J by 1 base. The germline V gene has CDR1 SEHNR and CDR2 FQNEAQ (reference sequence). Here the CDR3 DNA reads TGTGCCAGCAGATACGGGACAGGCCAAGAGACCCAGTACTTC. Amino acids: CASRYGTGQETQYF.

This sequence joins TRBV7-8 and TRBJ2-6; 10 nucleotides match TRBD1. Germline CDR1 SGHVS, CDR2 FQNEAQ. The CDR3 totals 17 residues. The J segment lost 2 bases and the V segment lost 7 bases, leaving 8 bases of the junction unmatched. In nucleotides, the CDR3 is TGTGCCAGCACCCCGGGACAGGGGCCCACTGGGGCCAACGTCCTGACTTTC. Amino acids: CASTPGQGPTGANVLTF.

V and J are TRBV27 and TRBJ1-1; 9 nucleotides match TRBD1. With 3 bases clipped from V and 1 base from J, the junction kept 9 bases outside the gene matches. Per the germline V gene, CDR1 is MNHEY and CDR2 is SMNVEV (reference sequence). The CDR3 extends over 17 amino acids. This CDR3 is CASSLGTGIAENTEAFF. In DNA form, the CDR3 reads TGTGCCAGCAGTTTGGGGACAGGGATCGCCGAGAACACTGAAGCTTTCTTT.

The rearrangement joins TRBV30 to TRBJ2-7, with TRBD2 identical over 7 bases. The CDR3 runs 14 residues. The ends lost 4 bases at V and 1 base at J; junction bases unmatched: 7. Looked up from germline, CDR1 is GTSNPN and CDR2 is SVGIG (reference sequence). In DNA, the CDR3 is TGTGCCTGGAACCCCGCAGCGGGATCCTACGAGCAGTACTTC. Protein sequence: CAWNPAAGSYEQYF. The full variable domain, with the rest looked up from reference TRBV30 and TRBJ2-7, is SQTIHQWPATLVQPVGSPLSLECTVEGTSNPNLYWYRQAAGRGLQLLFYSVGIGQISSEVPQNLSASRPQDRQFILSSKKLLLSDSGFYLCAWNPAAGSYEQYFGPGTRLTVT.

V and J are TRBV29-1 and TRBJ2-7; the match to TRBD1 covers 8 bases. CDR1 is SQVTM, CDR2 ANQGSEA, per germline. Trimming took 7 bases from V and 5 from J; bases not matched to a gene: 7. This CDR3 region has 12 residues. The CDR3 sequence: CSGGQGSDEQYF. CDR3 in DNA: TGCAGCGGAGGACAGGGTTCGGACGAGCAGTACTTC.

V is TRBV10-3 and J is TRBJ2-2; possibly TRBD2 for D (6 bases). The CDR3 runs 15 residues. Trimming shortened V by 3 bases and J by 0 bases, and 8 bases separated the two germline ends. CDR1 is ENHRY, CDR2 SYGVKD, per germline. The CDR3, as DNA: TGTGCCATCAGTGAAGGGACTTCGAACACCGGGGAGCTGTTTTTT. It yields the protein CAISEGTSNTGELFF.

The DNA of the CDR3 is TGTGCCACCAGCTGGGACCTCAATGTCAACTCACCCCTCCACTTT. Protein product: CATSWDLNVNSPLHF. This chain connects TRBV15 to TRBJ1-6; D is possibly TRBD1 (5 bases). This CDR3 is built from 15 residues. The V gene lost 5 bases and the J gene lost 10 bases, with 18 bases spanning the gap. Germline lookup yields CDR1 LNHNV and CDR2 YYDKDF (reference sequence).

The chain joins TRBV10-3 to TRBJ1-3; possible D gene TRBD1, 6 bases. CDR3 length: 17 amino acids. Germline V lookup: CDR1 ENHRY, CDR2 SYGVKD. V was clipped by 2 bases and J by 4 bases, with 18 bases between them. The CDR3 bases are TGTGCCATCAGTGAGAAGCGGGGACAAAGTTCAGGAAACACCATATATTTT. Its protein is CAISEKRGQSSGNTIYF.

The table lists this clone with a count of one. This rearrangement joins TRBV9 to TRBJ2-2, with TRBD2 matching 7 bases. Trimming removed 3 bases from V and 7 bases from J; junction bases left unmatched: 9. Germline loops: CDR1 SGDLS, CDR2 YYNGEE. The length of the CDR3 is 15 residues. The CDR3 region has the DNA TGTGCCAGCAGCGATCGGACTAGTTCTGACGGGGAGCTGTTTTTT. It translates to CASSDRTSSDGELFF.

The gene calls are TRBV30 and TRBJ2-6; no clear D. The CDR3 has 15 residues. Germline lookup yields CDR1 GTSNPN and CDR2 SVGIG (reference sequence). V was shortened by 7 bases and J by 0 bases, with 13 bases between the two germline ends. This CDR3 is CASPARGSGANVLTF. The CDR3 DNA follows: TGTGCCTCCCCCGCCCGTGGCTCTGGGGCCAACGTCCTGACTTTC.